This T cell receptor beta chain came from a study of T-cell memory formation after mild COVID-19. Study overall: In these data, TCR clusters were largely donor specific.

On this clonotype: Its matching antigen is unknown.

Broader study findings: Later expanders leaned toward CD4+, whereas clones contracting from day 15 to 85 were balanced CD4/CD8.

Per the germline V gene, CDR1 is LGHNA and CDR2 is YNFKEQ. This CDR3 has 16 amino acids. The V end was cut by 0 bases, the J end by 7 bases, with 16 bases between. TCRdb analysed the 5' RACE reads with MiXCR anew, one entry per CDR3 protein. The sample includes approximately 580,000 distinct CDR3 sequences, 20% seen only once; the top ten take roughly an eighth. The sample comprised PBMCs or a T cell subset sorted from them (not recorded which). The J gene is TRBJ2-1, the V gene TRBV4-2; a possible D gene is TRBD2 (5 bases). The clonotype originates from an adult woman who had mild COVID-19 (a few samples of this study predate the infection). Cell type and time point are not known. The CDR3 protein is CASSQEAAPRGNEQFF. Here the CDR3 DNA reads TGTGCCAGCAGCCAAGAAGCGGCCCCGCGAGGGAATGAGCAGTTCTTC.